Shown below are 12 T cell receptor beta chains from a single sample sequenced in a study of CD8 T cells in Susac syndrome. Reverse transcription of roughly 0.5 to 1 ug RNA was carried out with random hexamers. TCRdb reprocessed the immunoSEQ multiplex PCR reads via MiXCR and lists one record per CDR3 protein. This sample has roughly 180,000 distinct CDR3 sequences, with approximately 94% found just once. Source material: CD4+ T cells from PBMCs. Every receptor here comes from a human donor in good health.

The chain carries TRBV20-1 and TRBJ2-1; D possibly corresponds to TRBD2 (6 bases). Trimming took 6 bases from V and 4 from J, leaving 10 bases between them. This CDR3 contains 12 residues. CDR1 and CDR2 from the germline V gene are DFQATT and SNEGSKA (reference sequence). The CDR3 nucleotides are TGCAGTGCAGGCGGGATATACAATGAGCAGTTCTTC. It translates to CSAGGIYNEQFF.

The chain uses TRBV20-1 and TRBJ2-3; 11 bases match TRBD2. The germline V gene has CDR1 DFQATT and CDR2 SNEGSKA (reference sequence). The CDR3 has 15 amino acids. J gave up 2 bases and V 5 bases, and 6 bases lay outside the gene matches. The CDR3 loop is CSARGLAELTDTQYF. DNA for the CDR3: TGCAGTGCTCGGGGACTAGCGGAGCTCACAGATACGCAGTATTTT.

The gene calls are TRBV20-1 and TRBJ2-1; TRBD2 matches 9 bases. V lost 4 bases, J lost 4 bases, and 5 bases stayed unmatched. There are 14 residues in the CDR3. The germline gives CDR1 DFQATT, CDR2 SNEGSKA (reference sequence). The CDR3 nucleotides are TGCAGTGCTATCGAGCGGGAGGCGTACAATGAGCAGTTCTTC. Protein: CSAIEREAYNEQFF.

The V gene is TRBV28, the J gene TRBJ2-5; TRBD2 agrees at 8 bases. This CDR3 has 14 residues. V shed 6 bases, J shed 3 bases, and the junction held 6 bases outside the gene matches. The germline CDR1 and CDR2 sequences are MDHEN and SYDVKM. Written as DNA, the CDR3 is TGTGCCAGCAGCCGCCCAGCGGGAGAAGAGACCCAGTACTTC. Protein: CASSRPAGEETQYF.

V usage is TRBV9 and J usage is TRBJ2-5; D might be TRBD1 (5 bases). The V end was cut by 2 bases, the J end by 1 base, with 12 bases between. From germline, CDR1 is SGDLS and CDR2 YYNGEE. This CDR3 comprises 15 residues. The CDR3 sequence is CASSVNPGAQETQYF. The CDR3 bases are TGTGCCAGCAGCGTTAACCCTGGGGCCCAAGAGACCCAGTACTTC. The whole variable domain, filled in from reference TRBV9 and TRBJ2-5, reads DSGVTQTPKHLITATGQRVTLRCSPRSGDLSVYWYQQSLDQGLQFLIQYYNGEERAKGNILERFSAQQFPDLHSELNLSSLELGDSALYFCASSVNPGAQETQYFGPGTRLLVL.

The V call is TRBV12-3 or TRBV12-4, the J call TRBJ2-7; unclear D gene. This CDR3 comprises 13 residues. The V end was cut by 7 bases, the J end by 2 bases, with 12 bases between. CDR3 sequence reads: CASTLRGPYEQYF. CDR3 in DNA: TGTGCCAGCACCCTCCGAGGACCCTACGAGCAGTACTTC.

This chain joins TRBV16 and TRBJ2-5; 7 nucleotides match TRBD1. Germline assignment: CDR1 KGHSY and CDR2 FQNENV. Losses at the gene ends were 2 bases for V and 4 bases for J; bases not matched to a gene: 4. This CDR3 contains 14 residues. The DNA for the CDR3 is TGTGCCAGCAGCCAACGGACAGGTGGAGAGACCCAGTACTTC. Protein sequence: CASSQRTGGETQYF.

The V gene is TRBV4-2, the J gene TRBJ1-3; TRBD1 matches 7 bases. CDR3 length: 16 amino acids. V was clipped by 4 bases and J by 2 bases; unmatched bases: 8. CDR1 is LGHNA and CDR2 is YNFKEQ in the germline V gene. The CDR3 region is CASSPTGNFAGNTIYF. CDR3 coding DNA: TGTGCCAGCAGCCCGACAGGGAATTTTGCTGGAAACACCATATATTTT.

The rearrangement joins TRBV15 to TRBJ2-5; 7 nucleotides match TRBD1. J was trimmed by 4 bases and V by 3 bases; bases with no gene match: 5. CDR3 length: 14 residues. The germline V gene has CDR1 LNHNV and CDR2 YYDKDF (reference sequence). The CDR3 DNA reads TGTGCCACCAGCAGCCGGGGACAGCCAGAGACCCAGTACTTC. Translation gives CATSSRGQPETQYF.

The CDR3 here is CASTNRYRESSGANVLTF. CDR3 coding DNA: TGTGCCAGCACTAACCGGTACCGGGAAAGCTCTGGGGCCAACGTCCTGACTTTC. The rearrangement joins TRBV27 to TRBJ2-6; tentative D call: TRBD2 (5 bases). The CDR3 is made up of 18 amino acids. V was pared by 7 bases and J by 0 bases, with 19 bases between. CDR1 is MNHEY and CDR2 is SMNVEV in the germline V gene (reference sequence).

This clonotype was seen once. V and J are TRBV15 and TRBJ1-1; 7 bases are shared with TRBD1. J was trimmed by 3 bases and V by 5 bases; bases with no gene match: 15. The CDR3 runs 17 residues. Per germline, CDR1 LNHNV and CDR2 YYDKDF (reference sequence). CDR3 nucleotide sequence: TGTGCCACCAGCCCCCAAGGGAGACAGGGAGGGGACACTGAAGCTTTCTTT. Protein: CATSPQGRQGGDTEAFF.

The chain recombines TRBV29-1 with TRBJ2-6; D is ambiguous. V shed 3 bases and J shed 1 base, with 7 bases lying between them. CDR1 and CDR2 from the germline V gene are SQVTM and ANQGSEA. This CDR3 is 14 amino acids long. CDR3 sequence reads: CSVDVASGANVLTF. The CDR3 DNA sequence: TGCAGCGTTGATGTCGCGTCTGGGGCCAACGTCCTGACTTTC.